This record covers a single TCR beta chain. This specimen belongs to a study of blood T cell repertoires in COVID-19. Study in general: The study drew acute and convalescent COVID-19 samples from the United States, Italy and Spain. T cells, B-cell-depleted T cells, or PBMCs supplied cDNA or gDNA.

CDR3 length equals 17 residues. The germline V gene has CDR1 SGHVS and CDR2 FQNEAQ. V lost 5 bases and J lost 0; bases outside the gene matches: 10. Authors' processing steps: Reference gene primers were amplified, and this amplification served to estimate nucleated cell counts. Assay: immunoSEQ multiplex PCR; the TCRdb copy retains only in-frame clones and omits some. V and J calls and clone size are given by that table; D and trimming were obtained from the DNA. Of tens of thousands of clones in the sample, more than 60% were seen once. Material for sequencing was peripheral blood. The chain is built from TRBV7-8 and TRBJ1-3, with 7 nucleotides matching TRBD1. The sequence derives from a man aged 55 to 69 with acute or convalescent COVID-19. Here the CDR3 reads CASSGKGAVSSGNTIYF. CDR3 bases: TGTGCCAGCAGCGGGAAGGGGGCTGTCTCCTCTGGAAACACCATATATTTT.